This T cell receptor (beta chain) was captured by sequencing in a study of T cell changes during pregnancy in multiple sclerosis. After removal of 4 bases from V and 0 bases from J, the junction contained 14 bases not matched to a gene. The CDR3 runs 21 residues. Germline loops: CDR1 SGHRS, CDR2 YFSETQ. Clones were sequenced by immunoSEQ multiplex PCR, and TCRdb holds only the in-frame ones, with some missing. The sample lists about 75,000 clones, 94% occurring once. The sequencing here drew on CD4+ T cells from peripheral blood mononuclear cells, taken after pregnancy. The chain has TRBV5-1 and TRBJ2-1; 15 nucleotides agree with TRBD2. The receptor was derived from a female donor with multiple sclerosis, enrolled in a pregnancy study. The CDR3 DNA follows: TGCGCCAGCAGCCACCCTGGTGGGACTAGCGGGAGGCCCAGCTCCTACAATGAGCAGTTCTTC. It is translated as CASSHPGGTSGRPSSYNEQFF.